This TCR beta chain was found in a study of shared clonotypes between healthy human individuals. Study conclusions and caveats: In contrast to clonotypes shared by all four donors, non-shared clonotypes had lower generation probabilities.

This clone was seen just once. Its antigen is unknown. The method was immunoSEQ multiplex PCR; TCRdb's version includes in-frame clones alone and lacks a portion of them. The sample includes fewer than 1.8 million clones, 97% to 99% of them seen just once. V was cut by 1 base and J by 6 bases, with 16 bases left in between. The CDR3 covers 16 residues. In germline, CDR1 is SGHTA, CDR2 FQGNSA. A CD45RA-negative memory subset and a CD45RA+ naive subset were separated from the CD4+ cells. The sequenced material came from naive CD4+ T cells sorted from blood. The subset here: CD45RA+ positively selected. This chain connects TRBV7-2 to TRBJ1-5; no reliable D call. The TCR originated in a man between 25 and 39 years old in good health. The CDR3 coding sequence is TGTGCCAGCAGCTTAGAAGCATTCAGGTGGGCTCAGCCCCAGCATTTT. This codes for CASSLEAFRWAQPQHF.